This TCR beta chain is drawn from a study of monozygotic twins with inflammatory bowel disease. Study-wide findings and caveats: Telling different T cell subtypes apart from each other was not possible.

With the 5' RACE reads reprocessed, TCRdb shows one record per CDR3 protein and no DNA. The table gives some 190,000 distinct CDR3 sequences; the top ten clones make up less than 9% of it. Details on this clonotype: Its antigen is not identified.

The sample taken for sequencing was blood. The sequence derives from a human donor with ulcerative colitis or Crohn's disease, or a healthy co-twin of an affected twin (not recorded which).

CDR3 in amino acids: CASSQGGRGAPQRNEQFF. The gene calls are TRBV3-1 and TRBJ2-1; the D call from TCRdb, TRBD1, cannot be confirmed without DNA. Per the germline V gene, CDR1 is LGHDT and CDR2 is YNNKEL (reference sequence). The CDR3 has 18 amino acids.